Sequencing of this TCR beta chain was carried out in a study of blood T cell repertoires in COVID-19. TCRdb keeps only in-frame clones here, not all; method: immunoSEQ multiplex PCR. In the table there are about 120,000 clones, around 90% of which are singletons. The specimen sequenced was peripheral blood. This receptor was taken from a woman aged 60-70 years with COVID-19, enrolled during active disease.

CDR3 coding DNA: TGTGCCAGCAGCCGTAGACAGACAAATGAAGCTTTCTTT. Translation gives CASSRRQTNEAFF. J is TRBJ1-1 and V is TRBV7-9; possibly TRBD1 for D (5 bases). Trimming took 5 bases from V and 7 from J, leaving 14 bases between them. CDR3 length: 13 residues. Germline CDR1 SEHNR, CDR2 FQNEAQ (reference sequence).